This T cell receptor beta chain was sequenced for a study of cytomegalovirus exposure and HLA in healthy donors. Turning to this clone: Its specificity is not known.

With 60 Vbeta and 13 Jbeta primers, the PCR was carried out. The repertoire was sequenced with immunoSEQ multiplex PCR; TCRdb's copy has only in-frame clones and lacks some. The sample lists some 170,000 clones, about four fifths occurring once. The germline V and J ends were trimmed by 4 bases and 8 bases, with 21 bases remaining between them. Germline CDR1 reads SNHLY; CDR2 reads FYNNEI. The CDR3 contains 16 residues. The study's findings and limits: An analysis was carried out later, and it reportedly showed fewer N-insertions in an Asian-associated ancestry cluster than the roughly 700-donor mean.

The clonotype originates from a woman between 50 and 59 years old in good health and CMV-seronegative. The sequenced sample was PBMCs. This chain links TRBV2 with TRBJ2-1, with D tentatively TRBD2 (7 bases). CDR3 sequence: CASSVFPGGQYDEQFF. As DNA, the CDR3 is TGTGCCAGCAGTGTCTTCCCGGGGGGCCAGTACGATGAGCAGTTCTTC.